Detailed here is one T cell receptor beta chain. Libraries were prepared by immunoSEQ multiplex PCR; TCRdb keeps only in-frame clonotypes and omits some of them. The table lists roughly 120,000 clones, around nine tenths of them singletons. This entry is derived from a study of PD-L1 blockade in urothelial cancer. On the study more broadly: In terms of prior chemotherapy, patients had received 0 to 3 regimens. Peripheral blood specimens exhibited a median yield of around 130,000 T cells. At 6 weeks and at 3 weeks (second dose) after treatment start, blood was analyzed.

Time point defined: peripheral blood 6 weeks after treatment start. Germline CDR1 MNHEY, CDR2 SMNVEV (reference sequence). The CDR3 has 15 residues. The V segment lost 8 bases and the J segment 1 base; nucleotides outside the gene matches: 7. The chain employs TRBV27 and TRBJ2-3; 9 bases match TRBD2. The sequence was obtained from a man aged 55 to 70 with urothelial cancer. The source material was PBMCs, sampled around atezolizumab (anti-PD-L1) treatment. The CDR3 spells CASSAGGARTDTQYF. The CDR3 nucleotides are TGTGCCAGCTCTGCGGGGGGGGCCCGCACAGATACGCAGTATTTT.